Each of the 30 T cell receptor beta chains below was sequenced from the same sample in a study of technical replicates of blood from several donors. TCRdb's table, derived via immunoSEQ multiplex PCR, lists solely in-frame clones and lacks some. Here the sample spans approximately 75,000 clones, 90% to 97% being singletons. Sequencing was performed on T cells isolated from PBMCs. The receptors shown here come from a human donor in good health.

The chain uses TRBV28 and TRBJ2-1; TRBD1 aligns across 9 bases. After removal of 4 bases from V and 8 bases from J, the junction contained 9 bases not matched to a gene. The CDR3 has 15 residues. Germline V lookup: CDR1 MDHEN, CDR2 SYDVKM. The CDR3 protein is CASSSQDRGSDEQFF. The CDR3 DNA follows: TGTGCCAGCAGTTCCCAGGACAGGGGAAGCGATGAGCAGTTCTTC.

The genes are TRBV5-1 and TRBJ2-4, with D possibly TRBD2 on 6 matching bases. CDR3 length equals 17 residues. Germline V CDR1 and CDR2: SGHRS, YFSETQ. V was shortened by 2 bases and J by 0 bases, with 15 bases between the two germline ends. CDR3 nucleotide sequence: TGCGCCAGCAGCTTCGGAGGGGAAGGGGTAGCCAAAAACATTCAGTACTTC. Its protein product is CASSFGGEGVAKNIQYF.

The chain is built from TRBV11-2 and TRBJ2-5; D remains unclear. This CDR3 is 13 amino acids long. The V end was cut by 2 bases, the J end by 4 bases, with 8 bases between. Germline CDR1 and CDR2: SGHAT and FQNNGV. CDR3 sequence: CASSLTGSETQYF. CDR3 coding DNA: TGTGCCAGCAGCTTAACTGGTTCAGAGACCCAGTACTTC.

The J gene is TRBJ2-7, the V gene TRBV6-5; 11 nucleotides align to TRBD2. The CDR3 has 14 amino acids. In germline, CDR1 is MNHEY, CDR2 SVGAGI. V shed 5 bases and J 4 bases; nucleotides not matched to a gene: 4. CDR3 nucleotide sequence: TGTGCCAGCAGTCAAGTAGCGGGAGGGTACGAGCAGTACTTC. Protein: CASSQVAGGYEQYF.

This sequence joins TRBV20-1 and TRBJ2-5, with D perhaps TRBD1 (6 bases). The V gene lost 5 bases and the J gene lost 8 bases, with 12 bases spanning the gap. CDR1 and CDR2 (germline): DFQATT, SNEGSKA (reference sequence). The CDR3 spans 11 residues. CDR3 nucleotides: TGCAGTGCTGCAGGGGCAGATACCCAGTACTTC. Amino acid sequence: CSAAGADTQYF.

The chain combines TRBV7-6 with TRBJ2-7; no firm D call. Germline CDR1 and CDR2: SGHVS and FNYEAQ. CDR3 length: 14 amino acids. V was cut by 0 bases and J by 4 bases, with 10 bases left in between. DNA of the CDR3: TGTGCCAGCAGCTTAGCCCCCCGAGGATACGAGCAGTACTTC. Translating it yields CASSLAPRGYEQYF. The variable domain in full, completed from reference TRBV7-6 and TRBJ2-7, reads GAGVSQSPRYKVTKRGQDVALRCDPISGHVSLYWYRQALGQGPEFLTYFNYEAQQDKSGLPNDRFSAERPEGSISTLTIQRTEQRDSAMYRCASSLAPRGYEQYFGPGTRLTVT.

The chain is built from TRBV7-8 and TRBJ1-4, with TRBD1 identical over 7 bases. After removal of 5 bases from V and 4 bases from J, the junction contained 7 bases not matched to a gene. The CDR3 sequence is 15 residues long. Germline V gene data show CDR1 as SGHVS and CDR2 as FQNEAQ. The CDR3 sequence: CASSGSGGVNEKLFF. The CDR3 DNA is TGTGCCAGCAGCGGATCAGGGGGAGTTAATGAAAAACTGTTTTTT.

A remark on this clone: The junction and the germline gene differ at one end; a read error may be behind it. The chain links TRBV25-1 to TRBJ1-1, with D maybe TRBD1 (5 bases). Germline CDR1 is MGHDK and CDR2 is SYGVNS. The CDR3 covers 12 residues. CDR3 residues: CACRDSNTEAFF. DNA of the CDR3: TGTGCCTGCAGGGACTCGAACACTGAAGCTTTCTTT.

The chain joins TRBV6-6 to TRBJ2-3; D is possibly TRBD2 (6 bases). CDR3 length: 15 amino acids. Trimming removed 3 bases at V and 1 base at J, with 11 bases between. Per germline, CDR1 MNHNY and CDR2 SVGAGI (reference sequence). The CDR3 region has the DNA TGTGCCAGCAGTTATACTAGCTCCCGCACAGATACGCAGTATTTT. It codes for CASSYTSSRTDTQYF.

The chain uses TRBV7-6 and TRBJ2-1; the match to TRBD2 covers 8 bases. This CDR3 spans 15 amino acids. The germline V gene has CDR1 SGHVS and CDR2 FNYEAQ. After removal of 1 base from V and 8 bases from J, the junction contained 7 bases not matched to a gene. This CDR3 reads CASSLGTSYSHEQFF. The DNA of the CDR3 is TGTGCCAGCAGCTTAGGGACTAGCTATAGTCATGAGCAGTTCTTC.

The chain employs TRBV11-2 and TRBJ2-7, with TRBD1 matching over 11 bases. Germline V lookup: CDR1 SGHAT, CDR2 FQNNGV. CDR3 length: 15 residues. V trimming: 4 bases; J trimming: 5 bases; junction bases outside the gene matches: 7. The chain's CDR3 is CASSYRDRGFHEQYF. The CDR3, as DNA: TGTGCCAGCAGCTACCGGGACAGGGGGTTCCACGAGCAGTACTTC.

The count of this clone is one. The J gene is TRBJ1-2, the V gene TRBV27, with 12 bases fitting TRBD1. V lost 6 bases and J lost 3; bases outside the gene matches: 2. Per the germline V gene, CDR1 is MNHEY and CDR2 is SMNVEV (reference sequence). The CDR3 totals 14 residues. CDR3 bases: TGTGCCAGCAGCTGGGACAGGGGGCACTATGGCTACACCTTC. This encodes CASSWDRGHYGYTF.

The CDR3 here is CASSSRGGVGETQYF. CDR3 coding DNA: TGTGCCAGCAGCTCTAGAGGGGGCGTGGGAGAGACCCAGTACTTC. The rearrangement links TRBV7-9 to TRBJ2-5, with 7 bases lining up with TRBD1. The CDR3 runs to 15 residues. The J segment lost 4 bases and the V segment lost 4 bases, leaving 9 bases of the junction unmatched. Germline V gene data show CDR1 as SEHNR and CDR2 as FQNEAQ (reference sequence). The entire variable domain, with the rest obtained from reference TRBV7-9 and TRBJ2-5, is as follows: DTGVSQNPRHKITKRGQNVTFRCDPISEHNRLYWYRQTLGQGPEFLTYFQNEAQLEKSRLLSDRFSAERPKGSFSTLEIQRTEQGDSAMYLCASSSRGGVGETQYFGPGTRLLVL.

The V call is TRBV6-6, the J call TRBJ2-4; D uncertain. The CDR3 runs 15 residues. Trimming cost V 6 bases and J 0 bases, with 12 bases left between them. Per the germline V gene, CDR1 is MNHNY and CDR2 is SVGAGI (reference sequence). CDR3 nucleotides: TGTGCCAGCAGCGACTCTTCAAGAGCCAAAAACATTCAGTACTTC. This encodes CASSDSSRAKNIQYF.

The gene calls are TRBV5-6 and TRBJ1-2; TRBD1 matches 7 bases. Germline CDR1 reads SGHDT; CDR2 reads YYEEEE. The V and J ends lost 2 bases and 4 bases, in that order; junction bases with no gene match: 8. The CDR3 sequence is 15 residues long. CDR3 nucleotides: TGTGCCAGCAGCTTTACCTCGGGACAGCTCTATGGCTACACCTTC. Amino acid sequence: CASSFTSGQLYGYTF. The full variable domain, rest sourced from reference TRBV5-6 and TRBJ1-2, is DAGVTQSPTHLIKTRGQQVTLRCSPKSGHDTVSWYQQALGQGPQFIFQYYEEEERQRGNFPDRFSGHQFPNYSSELNVNALLLGDSALYLCASSFTSGQLYGYTFGSGTRLTVV.

The chain has TRBV7-9 and TRBJ2-5, with TRBD1 matching 10 bases. The CDR3 contains 16 residues. Trimming cost V 0 bases and J 4 bases; bases outside gene matches: 5. CDR1 SEHNR and CDR2 FQNEAQ come from the germline V gene (reference sequence). The CDR3 DNA sequence: TGTGCCAGCAGCTTAGCTGAGACAGGGGGCCGAGAGACCCAGTACTTC. Translated, it gives CASSLAETGGRETQYF.

CDR3 sequence (DNA): TGTGCCAGCAGCGTTCGACAATTCGGCTACTACGAGCAGTACTTC. Translated: CASSVRQFGYYEQYF. This chain uses TRBV9 with TRBJ2-7, with D unclear. This CDR3 spans 15 amino acids. CDR1 is SGDLS, CDR2 YYNGEE, per germline. V was cut by 2 bases and J by 3 bases, with 15 bases left in between.

In this sample, this clone turned up once. This chain joins TRBV5-1 and TRBJ1-1; no definite D call. Germline assignment: CDR1 SGHRS and CDR2 YFSETQ. CDR3 size: 11 residues. Trimming removed 0 bases from V and 12 bases from J, with 9 bases in between. CDR3 residues: CASSLARETFF. The CDR3 DNA reads as TGCGCCAGCAGCTTGGCGAGGGAGACTTTCTTT. Combining the CDR3 with reference TRBV5-1 and TRBJ1-1 gives the whole variable domain KAGVTQTPRYLIKTRGQQVTLSCSPISGHRSVSWYQQTPGQGLQFLFEYFSETQRNKGNFPGRFSGRQFSNSRSEMNVSTLELGDSALYLCASSLARETFFGQGTRLTVV.

This chain joins TRBV11-2 and TRBJ1-5, with D possibly TRBD1 on 5 matching bases. Per the germline V gene, CDR1 is SGHAT and CDR2 is FQNNGV. The V end lost 0 bases, the J end lost 4 bases, and 10 bases lay between the germline ends. The CDR3 runs to 15 residues. CDR3 region: CASSLDGRGNQPQHF. The CDR3 nucleotides are TGTGCCAGCAGCTTAGATGGTCGGGGGAATCAGCCCCAGCATTTT.

V and J are TRBV15 and TRBJ1-2; D possibly corresponds to TRBD1 (6 bases). There are 15 residues in the CDR3. With 0 bases removed from V and 2 bases from J, the gap between germline ends came to 10 bases. Germline values: CDR1 LNHNV, CDR2 YYDKDF (reference sequence). CDR3 DNA sequence: TGTGCCACCAGCAGAGAACATGGGGGCAACTATGGCTACACCTTC. This sequence encodes CATSREHGGNYGYTF.

The chain uses TRBV11-3 and TRBJ2-7; 8 bases are shared with TRBD2. This CDR3 comprises 13 residues. Germline CDR1 SGHNT, CDR2 YENEEA. J gave up 5 bases and V 5 bases, and 5 bases lay outside the gene matches. CDR3 nucleotides: TGTGCCAGCAGCCGGACTAGCAGCAACGAGCAGTACTTC. It is translated as CASSRTSSNEQYF.

The chain combines TRBV5-4 with TRBJ2-2, with TRBD1 as a possible D gene (6 bases). This CDR3 spans 16 amino acids. V lost 0 bases to trimming and J lost 6 bases, with 15 bases between them. Looked up from germline, CDR1 is SGHNT and CDR2 is YYREEE (reference sequence). DNA for the CDR3: TGTGCCAGCAGCTTGGGGTACGAGCGGACAGCCGGGGAGCTGTTTTTT. Its translation: CASSLGYERTAGELFF. The full variable domain, rest sourced from reference TRBV5-4 and TRBJ2-2, is ETGVTQSPTHLIKTRGQQVTLRCSSQSGHNTVSWYQQALGQGPQFIFQYYREEENGRGNFPPRFSGLQFPNYSSELNVNALELDDSALYLCASSLGYERTAGELFFGEGSRLTVL.

V is TRBV9 and J is TRBJ2-2, with 7 bases aligning to TRBD2. CDR1 and CDR2 from the germline V gene are SGDLS and YYNGEE. This CDR3 has 14 residues. V was pared by 3 bases and J by 6 bases, with 5 bases of the junction left unmatched. The CDR3 nucleotides read TGTGCCAGCAGCGGGCAAACTAGCGCCGGGGAGCTGTTTTTT. It encodes CASSGQTSAGELFF.

The CDR3 spells CASSQRGGEQYF. CDR3 bases: TGTGCCAGCAGCCAGCGCGGGGGCGAGCAGTACTTC. V usage is TRBV5-8 and J usage is TRBJ2-7, with TRBD2 matching over 7 bases. This CDR3 is 12 amino acids long. Germline V gene lookup returns CDR1 SGHTS and CDR2 YDEGEE. Trimming cost V 4 bases and J 6 bases; bases outside gene matches: 4. Looking up the rest from reference TRBV5-8 and TRBJ2-7 gives the full variable domain: EAGVTQSPTHLIKTRGQQATLRCSPISGHTSVYWYQQALGLGLQFLLWYDEGEERNRGNFPPRFSGRQFPNYSSELNVNALELEDSALYLCASSQRGGEQYFGPGTRLTVT.

The V and J genes are TRBV7-8 and TRBJ2-2; 8 bases align to TRBD2. Trimming cost V 5 bases and J 3 bases; bases outside gene matches: 5. CDR1 is SGHVS and CDR2 is FQNEAQ in the germline V gene. The CDR3 covers 15 residues. As DNA, the CDR3 is TGTGCCAGCAGCCCCAATAGCGGGGACACCGGGGAGCTGTTTTTT. This codes for CASSPNSGDTGELFF.

This rearrangement joins TRBV28 to TRBJ2-5, with D possibly matching TRBD2 (5 bases). V lost 3 bases, J lost 2 bases, and 10 bases lay in between. The CDR3 sequence is 14 residues long. Germline CDR1 and CDR2: MDHEN and SYDVKM. DNA for the CDR3: TGTGCCAGCAGTTTTACGGGGAAGCAAGAGACCCAGTACTTC. Encoded protein: CASSFTGKQETQYF.

The chain joins TRBV6-1 to TRBJ2-1, with 7 bases aligning to TRBD1. CDR3 length: 15 residues. Germline-derived CDR1 and CDR2 are MNHNS and SASEGT. V shed 1 base and J 4 bases; nucleotides not matched to a gene: 4. CDR3 bases: TGTGCCAGCAGTGAAGGAGGGGGCGCGTACAATGAGCAGTTCTTC. It encodes CASSEGGGAYNEQFF.

As to this clone: Other DNA sequences in the sample encode the same CDR3. J is TRBJ2-7 and V is TRBV5-1; 7 bases are a match to TRBD1. CDR3 length equals 14 residues. The J segment lost 1 base and the V segment lost 4 bases, leaving 5 bases of the junction unmatched. The germline CDR1 and CDR2 sequences are SGHRS and YFSETQ. In DNA, the CDR3 is TGCGCCAGCAGCCCCGGGACAGTATCCTACGAGCAGTACTTC. Translation gives CASSPGTVSYEQYF.

This clone showed up just a few times. The CDR3 loop reads CATSRDRGLIMTGELFF. CDR3 nucleotides: TGTGCCACCAGCAGAGATAGGGGACTAATTATGACTGGGGAGCTGTTTTTT. V usage is TRBV15 and J usage is TRBJ2-2; TRBD2 matches 7 bases. Looked up from germline, CDR1 is LNHNV and CDR2 is YYDKDF (reference sequence). This CDR3 contains 17 residues. Trimming took 0 bases from V and 8 from J; bases not matched to a gene: 12.

CDR3 region: CASRDSYYEQYF. The CDR3 nucleotides read TGTGCCAGCAGGGACTCCTACTACGAGCAGTACTTC. The chain uses TRBV27 and TRBJ2-7; D might be TRBD2 (5 bases). In germline, CDR1 is MNHEY, CDR2 SMNVEV (reference sequence). V lost 6 bases, J lost 3 bases, and 9 bases lay in between. The CDR3 runs to 12 residues.